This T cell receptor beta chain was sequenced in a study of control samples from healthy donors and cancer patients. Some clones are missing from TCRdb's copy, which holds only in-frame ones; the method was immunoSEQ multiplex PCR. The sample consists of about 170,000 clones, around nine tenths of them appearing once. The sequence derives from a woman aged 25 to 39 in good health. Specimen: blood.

The CDR3 region has the DNA TGTGCCAGCAGCCCCCAGGGTTTTGGGGGCACTGAAGCTTTCTTT. Amino acid sequence: CASSPQGFGGTEAFF. The rearrangement joins TRBV7-8 to TRBJ1-1; TRBD1 might be the D (5 bases). The CDR3 spans 15 residues. Germline loops: CDR1 SGHVS, CDR2 FQNEAQ. Trimming removed 5 bases from V and 4 bases from J, with 17 bases in between.